Following are 9 T cell receptor beta chains from one sample sequenced in a study of identical twins. TCRdb reanalysed the 5' RACE reads using MiXCR and keeps one entry per CDR3 protein. The data contain about 570,000 distinct CDR3 sequences, 7.5% to 10% of them seen just once; the ten biggest clones take up roughly 3%. These data also formed part of another study, on yellow fever vaccine responses in identical twins.

Sequencing was done on a sample of PBMCs. Every receptor here comes from a woman aged 18 to 35 in good health.

The chain uses TRBV12-3 or TRBV12-4 and TRBJ2-7, with D possibly TRBD1 on 7 matching bases. Trimming cost V 6 bases and J 3 bases, with 12 bases left between them. The CDR3 extends over 13 amino acids. CDR3 protein: CASRAGQSYEQYF. The CDR3 DNA sequence: TGTGCCAGCAGGGCGGGACAGAGCTACGAGCAGTACTTC.

This clonotype has more than one count but fewer than ten. The rearrangement joins TRBV11-2 to TRBJ1-2; 7 bases are shared with TRBD1. CDR1 and CDR2 (germline): SGHAT, FQNNGV. With 5 bases clipped from V and 0 bases from J, the junction kept 6 bases outside the gene matches. The CDR3 loop spans 15 amino acids. CDR3 sequence: CASSPGTVSNYGYTF. CDR3 in DNA: TGTGCCAGCAGCCCGGGGACAGTTTCTAACTATGGCTACACCTTC.

This clonotype was observed once. The chain couples TRBV7-9 to TRBJ1-1; TRBD1 is a possible D gene (6 bases). Per the germline V gene, CDR1 is SEHNR and CDR2 is FQNEAQ (reference sequence). The germline V and J ends were trimmed by 0 bases and 3 bases, with 11 bases remaining between them. The length of the CDR3 is 15 residues. CDR3 sequence reads: CASSLASGQYTEAFF. The CDR3 nucleotides are TGTGCCAGCAGCTTAGCCTCTGGACAGTACACTGAAGCTTTCTTT.

The gene calls are TRBV7-3 and TRBJ2-2, with 7 positions matching TRBD2. The CDR3 is 16 amino acids. The germline gives CDR1 SGHTA, CDR2 FQGTGA. The trim removed 5 bases at V and 5 bases at J, leaving 11 bases unmatched. The CDR3 DNA follows: TGTGCCAGCAGCCCAGGCGGGGGATCCTTAACCGGGGAGCTGTTTTTT. This translates into CASSPGGGSLTGELFF.

The chain links TRBV6-5 to TRBJ1-2; D call uncertain. This CDR3 spans 13 amino acids. CDR1 and CDR2 from the germline V gene are MNHEY and SVGAGI. The ends were cut back, 2 bases at V and 6 bases at J, with 10 bases in the middle. The CDR3 coding sequence is TGTGCCAGCAGTTACGGTCGGTTGAATGGCTACACCTTC. As protein: CASSYGRLNGYTF.

In its sample, this clonotype was seen many times. CDR3 loop: CASTGPGGPNRAMNTEAFF. CDR3 in DNA: TGTGCCAGCACTGGGCCGGGGGGCCCAAATCGTGCTATGAACACTGAAGCTTTCTTT. This sequence joins TRBV11-1 and TRBJ1-1, with a weak D call TRBD1 (6 bases). The CDR3 length is 19 residues. V lost 7 bases to trimming and J lost 0 bases, with 27 bases between them. Germline values: CDR1 SGHAT, CDR2 FQDESV (reference sequence).

V usage is TRBV4-3 and J usage is TRBJ2-7; 7 bases align to TRBD2. Germline CDR1 LGHNA, CDR2 YSLEER. Unmatched junction bases numbered 8, after V lost 4 bases and J lost 2 bases. The CDR3 has 15 residues. The CDR3, as DNA: TGCGCCAGCAGCCTAGGCCGGGGGGAGCCCTACGAGCAGTACTTC. Residues: CASSLGRGEPYEQYF.

At least ten counts were recorded for this clonotype. The chain recombines TRBV2 with TRBJ2-1; 9 bases align to TRBD2. This CDR3 contains 16 residues. Germline V CDR1 and CDR2: SNHLY, FYNNEI. V shed 4 bases, J shed 6 bases, and the junction held 10 bases outside the gene matches. DNA for the CDR3: TGTGCCAGCAGTGTCAGCGGGGGGATCTCTAGCAATGAGCAGTTCTTC. Protein: CASSVSGGISSNEQFF.

The rearrangement joins TRBV6-2 or TRBV6-3 to TRBJ2-3, with 11 bases identical to TRBD2. Germline V gene data show CDR1 as MNHEY and CDR2 as SVGEGT. The V gene end was trimmed by 6 bases and the J gene end by 6 bases; junction bases not matched to a gene: 11. The CDR3 loop spans 16 amino acids. CDR3 nucleotide sequence: TGTGCCAGCAGGGATCCTAGCGGGAGGTCAGCGGATACGCAGTATTTT. It is translated as CASRDPSGRSADTQYF.